The next 15 T cell receptor beta chains were all read from a single sample in a study of T cells in Graves' hyperthyroidism and ophthalmopathy. The source material, RNA transcripts, was used to amplify TCR beta CDR3 regions. Primed by the HTBI set, a first-round RT-PCR was run on the TCR CDR3. MiXCR, applied by TCRdb to the multiplex PCR reads, yields one record per CDR3 protein. The repertoire holds fewer than 850,000 distinct CDR3 sequences, with approximately 15% as singletons. The source material was blood. The origin of the receptors is a man over 45 with Graves' hyperthyroidism.

This clonotype has a handful of counts. The chain employs TRBV7-3 and TRBJ2-5, with 7 nucleotides matching TRBD1. The CDR3 is 13 residues long. Germline assignment: CDR1 SGHTA and CDR2 FQGTGA. The trim removed 4 bases at V and 5 bases at J, leaving 4 bases unmatched. CDR3 nucleotide sequence: TGTGCCAGCAGCTCGACAGGGATGGAGACCCAGTACTTC. Its protein is CASSSTGMETQYF.

This clonotype has a handful of counts. The rearrangement uses TRBV30 and TRBJ1-5, with 10 bases that match TRBD1. Unmatched junction bases numbered 4, after V lost 3 bases and J lost 2 bases. CDR1 GTSNPN and CDR2 SVGIG come from the germline V gene (reference sequence). The CDR3 runs 15 residues. CDR3 region: CAWSAGTGGNQPQHF. DNA for the CDR3: TGTGCCTGGAGCGCCGGGACAGGGGGCAATCAGCCCCAGCATTTT.

CDR3 sequence reads: CSASRDRATEAFF. CDR3 bases: TGCAGTGCTTCCCGGGACAGGGCCACTGAAGCTTTCTTT. The chain joins TRBV20-1 to TRBJ1-1, with 9 bases that match TRBD1. J gave up 4 bases and V 5 bases, and 5 bases lay outside the gene matches. The V gene's germline CDR1 is DFQATT and CDR2 SNEGSKA (reference sequence). There are 13 residues in the CDR3.

This clonotype was picked up many times. V is TRBV10-3 and J is TRBJ1-1, with D perhaps matching TRBD1 (6 bases). Germline CDR1 and CDR2: ENHRY and SYGVKD. The germline V and J ends were trimmed by 6 bases and 4 bases, with 15 bases remaining between them. The length of the CDR3 is 14 residues. CDR3 sequence: CAIRDPGAGTEAFF. The CDR3 nucleotides read TGTGCCATCAGGGACCCGGGGGCAGGCACTGAAGCTTTCTTT.

As concerns this clonotype: A much larger clone is a single base away; this may be a read error. The chain carries TRBV7-9 and TRBJ2-7; D may be TRBD2 (6 bases). The CDR3 has 14 amino acids. Germline lookup yields CDR1 SEHNR and CDR2 FQNEAQ (reference sequence). The CDR3 region is CASSLPGAAYGQYF. The DNA of the CDR3 is TGTGCCAGCAGCTTACCGGGAGCGGCCTACGGGCAGTACTTC.

This rearrangement joins TRBV30 to TRBJ2-7, with TRBD2 matching 7 bases. Germline V lookup: CDR1 GTSNPN, CDR2 SVGIG (reference sequence). V shed 0 bases and J 6 bases; nucleotides not matched to a gene: 11. The length of the CDR3 is 15 residues. CDR3 bases: TGTGCCTGGAGTGTACTGGGCGGGGGTCGGGCCGAGCAGTACGTC. Protein sequence: CAWSVLGGGRAEQYV.

The chain employs TRBV2 and TRBJ2-5; TRBD2 matches 8 bases. Trimming cost V 1 base and J 5 bases; bases outside gene matches: 9. Looked up from germline, CDR1 is SNHLY and CDR2 is FYNNEI. This CDR3 spans 16 amino acids. The CDR3 loop is CASSEGILAGRETQYF. The CDR3 DNA is TGTGCCAGCAGTGAAGGAATTCTAGCGGGCCGGGAGACCCAGTACTTC.

This clonotype was seen at least ten times. CDR3 sequence reads: CATSDFGTGGSFQPQHF. CDR3 nucleotide sequence: TGTGCCACCAGTGATTTCGGGACAGGGGGCTCGTTTCAGCCCCAGCATTTT. This rearrangement joins TRBV24-1 to TRBJ1-5, with 12 bases that match TRBD1. Germline loops: CDR1 KGHDR, CDR2 SFDVKD. J lost 6 bases, V lost 1 base, and 6 bases had no gene match. This CDR3 region has 17 residues.

J is TRBJ2-5 and V is TRBV6-2 or TRBV6-3; 7 positions agree with TRBD1. The germline V gene has CDR1 MNHEY and CDR2 SVGEGT. This CDR3 region has 14 residues. Trimming cost V 4 bases and J 6 bases; bases outside gene matches: 8. CDR3 region: CASSSRYRGQTQYF. CDR3 DNA sequence: TGTGCCAGCAGTTCGAGATACAGGGGACAGACCCAGTACTTC.

This clonotype came up many times. The rearrangement links TRBV12-3 or TRBV12-4 to TRBJ2-7; 9 bases map to TRBD1. The CDR3 sequence is 14 residues long. V was pared by 4 bases and J by 5 bases, with 6 bases of the junction left unmatched. The CDR3 nucleotides read TGTGCCAGCAGTTCCGACAGGGGGTGGGACGAGCAGTACTTC. Protein product: CASSSDRGWDEQYF.

V gene TRBV28 combines with J gene TRBJ2-5, with a tentative D call TRBD2 (6 bases). V lost 3 bases, J lost 4 bases, and 12 bases lay in between. CDR1 is MDHEN, CDR2 SYDVKM, per germline. This CDR3 region has 14 residues. As DNA, the CDR3 is TGTGCCAGCAGTTTTTTCGGGAGAGGAGAGACCCAGTACTTC. This translates into CASSFFGRGETQYF.

This clonotype was observed a handful of times. The gene calls are TRBV20-1 and TRBJ2-7; TRBD1 is a possible D gene (6 bases). Trimming cost V 7 bases and J 5 bases, with 24 bases left between them. The CDR3 consists of 15 residues. Germline CDR1 DFQATT, CDR2 SNEGSKA (reference sequence). Here the CDR3 DNA reads TGCAGTGTCACGGCCGACGTACAGGGCGGCCACGAGCAGTACTTC. Amino acids: CSVTADVQGGHEQYF.

In this sample, this clonotype turned up many times. The DNA for the CDR3 is TGTGCCAGCAGTGGCCTGGCGGCTAGCGGGAGGGGGAGCTCCTACAATGAGCAGTTCTTC. Translated, it gives CASSGLAASGRGSSYNEQFF. This chain joins TRBV12-3 or TRBV12-4 and TRBJ2-1; 12 positions agree with TRBD2. Germline trimming cut 5 bases from V and 0 bases from J; bases unmatched to any gene: 14. CDR3 length: 20 amino acids.

The rearrangement links TRBV2 to TRBJ2-5, with 7 positions matching TRBD2. The germline CDR1 and CDR2 sequences are SNHLY and FYNNEI. Germline trimming cut 3 bases from V and 1 base from J; bases unmatched to any gene: 8. The CDR3 consists of 16 residues. CDR3 residues: CASSDFGRPFQETQYF. Here the CDR3 DNA reads TGTGCCAGCAGTGATTTCGGGAGGCCTTTCCAAGAGACCCAGTACTTC.

The V gene is TRBV7-2, the J gene TRBJ1-5, with 8 bases that match TRBD1. Trimming at V came to 4 bases and at J to 6 bases, leaving 5 bases not matched to a gene. Germline CDR1 reads SGHTA; CDR2 reads FQGNSA. The CDR3 spans 14 residues. CDR3 loop: CASSYDRGGQPQHF. CDR3 in DNA: TGTGCCAGCAGCTACGACAGGGGTGGTCAGCCCCAGCATTTT.